This T cell receptor (beta chain) was identified during a study of blood T cell repertoires in COVID-19 (TCRdb year 2020). General notes on the study: Samples from collaborators originated in the United States, Italy and Spain and spanned both the acute and convalescent phases of COVID-19. The prospective study material was composed of cDNA or gDNA derived from T cells, B-cell-depleted T cells, or PBMCs. The repertoires were made available in a free public database intended to serve as a resource for research on the immune response to SARS-CoV-2. The dataset comprised deeply sampled blood TCRbeta repertoires from subjects exposed to, actively infected with, or recovered from COVID-19. The sample metadata nearly always contained a de-identified subject ID, COVID-19 status, age in years and sex. Where available, HLA class I and class II types were taken from metadata supplied by the sample provider and were not determined by assay-based typing. Samples were obtained from the ongoing ImmuneRACE study (first 160 participants) and from over 1,000 subjects provided by 6 global collaborators.

The immunoSEQ Assay, a bias-controlled multiplex PCR, was used to amplify TCRbeta CDR3 regions from genomic DNA. As for the original processing: The number of nucleated cells in each sample was estimated by amplification of reference gene primers within the assay. Sequence reads were collapsed and filtered to measure the absolute abundance of every unique TCRbeta CDR3 rearrangement. For each sample, productive Simpson clonality was calculated as the square root of Simpson's diversity index over productive rearrangements. What TCRdb holds here is the immuneACCESS table cut down to in-frame rearrangements. Part of the clones is not present; checked against another copy, under half of the missing clones reflect an unresolved V gene, and the others are unexplained. V and J calls and clone size are those listed in that table; D and trimming were worked out from the DNA. In this sample the table shows over 120,000 clones, approximately 81% of which occur a single time. The ten largest clonotypes hold about 7.5% of the sample.

Taken from cysteine to phenylalanine, the CDR3 has 18 residues. The read is trimmed to its CDR3 DNA, 54 bases read in frame from base 1. CDR1 and CDR2 are drawn from the germline V gene: SGDLS, YYNGEE. At the junction V is shortened by 3 bases and J by 1 base; bases outside the gene matches: 11. The paper as a whole reports these results and caveats: The quantity of clinical and demographic metadata differed by source and by participant and was supplied without curation.

The collaborating institutions used their own protocols to collect whole blood in K2EDTA tubes. For TCRbeta analysis, collaborators shipped samples as frozen whole blood, isolated PBMCs, or DNA extracted from either of those sample types. As to this clone: This clone's antigen is unknown. No quality values exist for individual bases; no much larger clone is one base distant.

The V and J genes are TRBV9 and TRBJ2-1, and 9 junctional nucleotides match TRBD2. Sequencing was carried out using peripheral blood. The clonotype comes from a human donor in a cohort sampled during active COVID-19. The DNA sequence reads TGTGCCAGCAGCGAACCTCTTAGCGGGAGTAGGTCCTACAATGAGCAGTTCTTC. Its product reads: CASSEPLSGSRSYNEQFF.